A single sample gave rise to the 9 T cell receptor beta chains below, sequenced in a study of a mutant IDH1 vaccine in newly diagnosed glioma. Time point indicated: week 35, safety follow-up. In every dose of vaccine, 300 ug of mutant IDH1 20-mer peptide was given alongside topical imiquimod. Clones were sequenced by immunoSEQ multiplex PCR, and TCRdb holds only the in-frame ones, with some missing. The data contain approximately 60,000 clones, 74% of them singletons. Their antigens are not known. The sequenced sample was PBMCs, obtained from a glioma patient whose treatment included an IDH1 peptide vaccine. The receptors here all came from a man in his fifties or sixties with glioma.

This chain uses TRBV18 with TRBJ2-3; D may match TRBD1 or TRBD2 (5 bases each). V was trimmed by 3 bases and J by 4 bases, leaving 8 bases between them. The length of the CDR3 is 13 residues. Per germline, CDR1 KGHSH and CDR2 LQKENI. The CDR3 region is CASSPGRPDTQYF. CDR3 nucleotides: TGTGCCAGCTCACCGGGACGGCCAGATACGCAGTATTTT.

The chain links TRBV29-1 to TRBJ2-1, with D possibly being TRBD2 (5 bases). Germline V CDR1 and CDR2: SQVTM, ANQGSEA. The CDR3 is 13 amino acids. Trimming took off 4 bases at V and 2 bases at J, with 9 bases between the two ends. CDR3 in amino acids: CSVGRGTYNEQFF. The CDR3 region has the DNA TGCAGCGTTGGTAGAGGGACCTACAATGAGCAGTTCTTC.

The chain links TRBV29-1 to TRBJ1-1; D is uncertain. V gave up 4 bases and J gave up 1 base, with 10 bases separating them. The CDR3 has 13 residues. The germline V gene has CDR1 SQVTM and CDR2 ANQGSEA. As DNA, the CDR3 is TGCAGCGTTGTACCCAGTGCGAACACTGAAGCTTTCTTT. Translated, it gives CSVVPSANTEAFF.

The chain couples TRBV2 to TRBJ1-4; no definite D call. This CDR3 spans 12 amino acids. Trimming left V 6 bases short and J 8 bases short, with 10 bases between. Germline-derived CDR1 and CDR2 are SNHLY and FYNNEI. The CDR3 reads CASSSQREKLFF. CDR3 bases: TGTGCCAGCAGCTCACAGCGGGAAAAACTGTTTTTT.

A single count supports this clone. The chain has TRBV2 and TRBJ2-7; 11 nucleotides line up with TRBD1. The CDR3 totals 14 residues. Germline CDR1 and CDR2: SNHLY and FYNNEI. Unmatched junction bases numbered 6, after V lost 5 bases and J lost 6 bases. This CDR3 is CASSPRTGGAEQYF. CDR3 DNA: TGTGCCAGCAGTCCAAGGACAGGGGGCGCCGAGCAGTACTTC.

The J gene is TRBJ1-1, the V gene TRBV19; unclear D gene. The CDR3 extends over 13 amino acids. From germline, CDR1 is LNHDA and CDR2 SQIVND (reference sequence). Trimming cost V 3 bases and J 3 bases, with 8 bases left between them. The CDR3: CASSISGDTEAFF. The CDR3 bases are TGTGCCAGTAGTATTAGCGGTGACACTGAAGCTTTCTTT.

This rearrangement joins TRBV11-3 to TRBJ2-2, with D unclear. Between the trimmed V and J ends, which lost 4 bases and 5 bases, there was a span of 11 bases. The CDR3 totals 14 residues. CDR1 and CDR2 (germline): SGHNT, YENEEA. The CDR3 DNA reads TGTGCCAGCAGCTCCTATCAAGGGACCGGGGAGCTGTTTTTT. Translated: CASSSYQGTGELFF.

V is TRBV5-5 and J is TRBJ1-6; D remains ambiguous. V was trimmed by 0 bases and J by 10 bases, leaving 11 bases between them. The CDR3 totals 14 residues. Germline V gene lookup returns CDR1 SGHKS and CDR2 YYEKEE (reference sequence). Here the CDR3 reads CASSLAGRGSPLHF. The DNA for the CDR3 is TGTGCCAGCAGCTTGGCCGGACGTGGCTCACCCCTCCACTTT.

V is TRBV15 and J is TRBJ1-5; D gene uncertain. There are 12 residues in the CDR3. Trimming shortened V by 5 bases and J by 8 bases, and 10 bases separated the two germline ends. Germline CDR1 is LNHNV and CDR2 is YYDKDF (reference sequence). The CDR3 sequence is CATSGSREPQHF. For the CDR3, the DNA is TGTGCCACCAGCGGATCGAGAGAGCCCCAGCATTTT. Full variable domain (rest looked up from reference TRBV15 and TRBJ1-5): DAMVIQNPRYQVTQFGKPVTLSCSQTLNHNVMYWYQQKSSQAPKLLFHYYDKDFNNEADTPDNFQSRRPNTSFCFLDIRSPGLGDTAMYLCATSGSREPQHFGDGTRLSIL.